Listed below are T cell receptor beta chains from one sample, sequenced in a study of cytomegalovirus exposure and HLA in healthy donors. Repertoires were generated with immunoSEQ multiplex PCR, while TCRdb's copy carries only in-frame clones and drops some. The sample records approximately 180,000 clones, around 75% being singletons. The specimen was PBMCs. The receptor source for this set is a woman aged 50 to 60 in good health and CMV-seronegative. Each CDR3 is given with its conserved first and last residue. D genes are given only for firm matches. Clone size appears in some rows only: once, few, many, or a class for an expanded clone.

.	TRBV29-1	.	TRBJ2-1	TGCAGCGTTGGAACGGGGAACGAGCAGTTCTTC	CSVGTGNEQFF
TRBD2	TRBV27	few	TRBJ2-4	TGTGCCAGCAGCACCGTGAGCGGGGGATCCAAAAACATTCAGTACTTC	CASSTVSGGSKNIQYF
.	TRBV19	.	TRBJ1-2	TGTGCCAGTAGGACTACAGGGACCCCCTATGGCTACACCTTC	CASRTTGTPYGYTF
.	TRBV27	.	TRBJ1-4	TGTGCCAGCAGTACCGGGGCAGGGAGGGAAAAACTGTTTTTT	CASSTGAGREKLFF
.	TRBV5-1	.	TRBJ2-7	TGCGCCAGCAGCTTGGAGCGCCACTCCTACGAGCAGTACTTC	CASSLERHSYEQYF
.	TRBV6-6	.	TRBJ2-3	TGTGCCAGCAGCGACCCCCAACCGGAGCCGCAGTATTTT	CASSDPQPEPQYF
.	TRBV4-2	once	TRBJ1-4	TGTGCCAGCAGCCAACCCGGGGAAGGAGGAAAACTGTTTTTT	CASSQPGEGGKLFF
.	TRBV11-3	once	TRBJ2-7	TGTGCCAGCAGCTTATTAGTAATGTCGCGGGTAGGGTCCTACGAGCAGTACTTC	CASSLLVMSRVGSYEQYF
TRBD2	TRBV4-3	few	TRBJ2-2	TGCGCCAGCAGCCAAGTCTTAGGGACTAAAAACACCGGGGAGCTGTTTTTT	CASSQVLGTKNTGELFF
.	TRBV18	.	TRBJ2-5	TGTGCCAGCTCACCGGGGGCAGAGACCCAGTACTTC	CASSPGAETQYF
.	TRBV7-2	.	TRBJ2-7	TGTGCCAGCAGCTTGGGGCATTCCTACGAGCAGTACTTC	CASSLGHSYEQYF
TRBD1	TRBV5-1	.	TRBJ2-3	TGCGCCAGCAGCAAGGACAGGGGGCTCGCAGATACGCAGTATTTT	CASSKDRGLADTQYF
.	TRBV5-1	once	TRBJ1-1	TGCGCCAGCAGCTTGGTGGGGGCCATGAACACTGAAGCTTTCTTT	CASSLVGAMNTEAFF
.	TRBV4-3	.	TRBJ1-2	TGCGCCAGCAGCCAAGATCAGTCTCGAGGAGGCTACACCTTC	CASSQDQSRGGYTF
TRBD1	TRBV4-3	few	TRBJ1-4	TGCGCCAGCAGCCAGTCGACAGGGTGGGCTGAAAAACTGTTTTTT	CASSQSTGWAEKLFF
.	TRBV29-1	few	TRBJ1-1	TGCAGCGTTCTCGCTAGTTGGACACAGAACACTGAAGCTTTCTTT	CSVLASWTQNTEAFF
TRBD2	TRBV19	few	TRBJ2-7	TGTGCCAGTAGTATTGTTTCTAGCGGGACCTACGAGCAGTACTTC	CASSIVSSGTYEQYF
.	TRBV5-1	once	TRBJ1-1	TGCGCCAGCAGCCCGGGGGTTGGAGTCAGAAACACTGAAGCTTTCTTT	CASSPGVGVRNTEAFF
TRBD2	TRBV6-1	medium-sized	TRBJ2-3	TGTGCCAGCAGCCAACTAGCGGGGGCAGATACGCAGTATTTT	CASSQLAGADTQYF
TRBD2	TRBV7-9	.	TRBJ2-1	TGTGCCAGCACCATACTTAGCGGGAGGGCCTTGGGTGAGCAGTTCTTC	CASTILSGRALGEQFF
.	TRBV11-2	.	TRBJ1-4	TGTGCCACTGCGGAAGGGGTGAATGAAAAACTGTTTTTT	CATAEGVNEKLFF
TRBD1	TRBV4-3	.	TRBJ1-4	TGCGCCAGCAGCCAAGGACAGGGGGCGGGATGGGATGAAAAACTGTTTTTT	CASSQGQGAGWDEKLFF
.	TRBV20-1	.	TRBJ1-1	TGCAGTGCTAATGGGGGCCTAAAAGCTTTCTTT	CSANGGLKAFF
TRBD1	TRBV6-6	.	TRBJ2-5	TGTGCCAGCTATAACCGGGACAGCCAAGAGACCCAGTACTTC	CASYNRDSQETQYF
TRBD1	TRBV7-9	once	TRBJ1-2	TGTGCCAGCAGCTTTGGACAGGGAACTAACTATGGCTACACCTTC	CASSFGQGTNYGYTF
.	TRBV7-8	.	TRBJ1-3	TGTGCCAGCAGCTTATCCCTAGGAAACACCATATATTTT	CASSLSLGNTIYF
.	TRBV6-5	.	TRBJ1-1	TGTGCCAGCAGTCTGGGGGGGAACACTGAAGCTTTCTTT	CASSLGGNTEAFF
.	TRBV7-8	.	TRBJ2-1	TGTGCCAGCAGCTTAGGTGCCGGGGGCAATGAGCAGTTCTTC	CASSLGAGGNEQFF
TRBD2	TRBV7-8	.	TRBJ2-5	TGTGCCAGCAGCTTAGGGTGGGAGGGGCGGACAAAAGAGACCCAGTACTTC	CASSLGWEGRTKETQYF
.	TRBV29-1	.	TRBJ1-1	TGCAGCGCAGACATGAACACTGAAGCTTTCTTT	CSADMNTEAFF
.	TRBV19	.	TRBJ1-2	TGTGCCAGTAGCGAGGGAGGGGGGAGCTACACCTTC	CASSEGGGSYTF
TRBD1	TRBV5-6	.	TRBJ2-1	TGTGCCAGCAGCTTGGTTGCAGGGGGCCCCTACAATGAGCAGTTCTTC	CASSLVAGGPYNEQFF
TRBD1	TRBV28	few	TRBJ1-1	TGTGCCAGCAGTTTACAGGGGGGGAACACTGAAGCTTTCTTT	CASSLQGGNTEAFF
.	TRBV4-3	.	TRBJ2-7	TGCGCCAGCAGCCAAGATTCGGGGTCCGCCGAGCAGTACTTC	CASSQDSGSAEQYF
TRBD2	TRBV10-3	few	TRBJ2-2	TGTGCCATCAGTGAGGAGGCGGCTAGCGGGAACACCGGGGAGCTGTTTTTT	CAISEEAASGNTGELFF
TRBD1	TRBV9	.	TRBJ1-1	TGTGCCAGCAGCGTAGTGGGGACAGCGAACACTGAAGCTTTCTTT	CASSVVGTANTEAFF
TRBD1	TRBV10-3	.	TRBJ2-7	TGTGCCATCAGTGACTTCGGGACAGGGGTCTACGAGCAGTACTTC	CAISDFGTGVYEQYF
TRBD1	TRBV19	.	TRBJ1-4	TGTGCCAGTAGGCGAACAGGGGGAAGGGAAGAAAAACTGTTTTTT	CASRRTGGREEKLFF
TRBD2	TRBV19	.	TRBJ2-2	TGTGCCAGTAGTATAGATGGCGGGAGCACCGGGGAGCTGTTTTTT	CASSIDGGSTGELFF
TRBD1	TRBV27	.	TRBJ1-5	TGTGCCAGCAGCCCCTGGGGGACAGGGATTGGTCAGCCCCAGCATTTT	CASSPWGTGIGQPQHF
TRBD1	TRBV7-2	.	TRBJ2-7	TGTGCCAGCAGCTTAGTGGGGACAGGGGGCTACGAGCAGTACTTC	CASSLVGTGGYEQYF
.	TRBV7-8	.	TRBJ2-7	TGCGCCAGCAGCTTAGTTTCGGGACACTTCTACGAGCAGTACTTC	CASSLVSGHFYEQYF
TRBD2	TRBV5-1	.	TRBJ2-5	TGCGCCAGCAGCCGGACTAGCGTGGAGACCCAGTACTTC	CASSRTSVETQYF
TRBD1	TRBV27	.	TRBJ2-1	TGTGCCAGCAGTCCCTCGGACAGGGGCAATGAGCAGTTCTTC	CASSPSDRGNEQFF
TRBD1	TRBV9	.	TRBJ2-7	TGTGCCAGCAGCCCAAGGACAGGGGTTAAGCAGTACTTC	CASSPRTGVKQYF
.	TRBV28	.	TRBJ2-7	TGTGCCAGCCCCCAGGGGATGGCTCACGAGCAGTACTTC	CASPQGMAHEQYF
TRBD1	TRBV2	few	TRBJ2-7	TGTGCCAGCAGGAGGGACAGGGACTACGAGCAGTACTTC	CASRRDRDYEQYF
.	TRBV10-3	.	TRBJ2-3	TGTGCCATCAGTGGGGACTCTTCCGCGCAGTATTTT	CAISGDSSAQYF
TRBD1	TRBV7-9	.	TRBJ2-4	TGTTCCAGCAGCTTAGGGACAGGGTCTGAGTCGAACATTCAGTACTTC	CSSSLGTGSESNIQYF
TRBD2	TRBV5-1	.	TRBJ2-7	TGCGCCAGCAGCCCCCCGGGAGGTCCCTACGAGCAGTACTTC	CASSPPGGPYEQYF
TRBD1	TRBV7-9	.	TRBJ2-7	TGTGCCAGCAGCTCAAACCTTGGGACAGGGGACCACGAGCAGTACTTC	CASSSNLGTGDHEQYF
TRBD1	TRBV20-1	.	TRBJ2-7	TGCAGGTTCGACAGGGGGTACGAGCAGTACTTC	CRFDRGYEQYF
.	TRBV4-3	.	TRBJ2-5	TGCGCCAGCAGCCAAGATCCCGGGAGAGATGGGACCCAGTACTTC	CASSQDPGRDGTQYF
.	TRBV15	.	TRBJ1-2	TGTGCCACCAGCCTTTCTATACAGGGCGAAGGTCGTGGCTACACCTTC	CATSLSIQGEGRGYTF
.	TRBV6-5	.	TRBJ2-1	TGTGCCAGCAGTTACTTCCAGGGCTCCTACAATGAGCAGTTCTTC	CASSYFQGSYNEQFF
TRBD1	TRBV6-1	.	TRBJ2-3	TGTGCCAGCAGTGAAGTTGGACAGGGTACAGATACGCAGTATTTT	CASSEVGQGTDTQYF
TRBD1	TRBV5-1	.	TRBJ1-5	TGCGCCAGCAGCCCTGGAGGACAGGGCCCCGATCAGCCCCAGCATTTT	CASSPGGQGPDQPQHF